The clone carrying this T cell receptor (beta chain) occurred a few times. The source of the sample is a study of blood T cells in healthy people across ages. Sample-barcoded 5' priming and a J-beta primer mix drove a second PCR of roughly 7 to 11 cycles. TCRdb processed the 5' RACE reads anew with MiXCR; each CDR3 protein has one entry. Here the sample spans around 850,000 distinct CDR3 sequences, about 36% being singletons. The CDR3 totals 16 residues. Losses at the gene ends were 4 bases for V and 3 bases for J; bases not matched to a gene: 12. Germline loops: CDR1 SGDLS, CDR2 YYNGEE. The chain joins TRBV9 to TRBJ1-2, with TRBD1 identical over 7 bases. This TCR was recovered from a man between 18 and 29 years old in good health. Sequencing used blood. For the CDR3, the DNA is TGTGCCAGCAGCCCGAGACCTTCCAGGGGGGACTATGGCTACACCTTC. It is translated as CASSPRPSRGDYGYTF. The full variable domain, with the rest looked up from reference TRBV9 and TRBJ1-2, is DSGVTQTPKHLITATGQRVTLRCSPRSGDLSVYWYQQSLDQGLQFLIQYYNGEERAKGNILERFSAQQFPDLHSELNLSSLELGDSALYFCASSPRPSRGDYGYTFGSGTRLTVV.